The 26 T cell receptor beta chains in this list originate from one sample, sequenced in a study of STAT5B mutations in CD4+ large granular lymphocyte leukemia. Clones were read by immunoSEQ multiplex PCR, and TCRdb kept only the in-frame ones, dropping some. The sample records tens of thousands of clones, roughly 85% being singletons. Sequencing used CD4+ T cells from blood buffy coats. Receptor source: a human donor in good health.

This clone was seen a single time. The rearrangement uses TRBV7-3 and TRBJ2-5; a weak D match, TRBD2 (6 bases). This CDR3 spans 15 amino acids. Per the germline V gene, CDR1 is SGHTA and CDR2 is FQGTGA. V was trimmed by 5 bases and J by 6 bases, leaving 19 bases between them. The CDR3 bases are TGTGCCAGCAGCAGGGATGGAGGGCCGGGAAAGACCCAGTACTTC. Amino acid sequence: CASSRDGGPGKTQYF. The full variable domain, rest sourced from reference TRBV7-3 and TRBJ2-5, is GAGVSQTPSNKVTEKGKYVELRCDPISGHTALYWYRQSLGQGPEFLIYFQGTGAADDSGLPNDRFFAVRPEGSVSTLKIQRTERGDSAVYLCASSRDGGPGKTQYFGPGTRLLVL.

V and J are TRBV4-2 and TRBJ1-1, with a weak D call TRBD1 (5 bases). The CDR3 contains 15 residues. The germline gives CDR1 LGHNA, CDR2 YNFKEQ. Trimming removed 0 bases at V and 5 bases at J, with 13 bases between. Here the CDR3 DNA reads TGTGCCAGCAGCCAAGATGCGGGACCGGGGACTGAAGCTTTCTTT. This codes for CASSQDAGPGTEAFF.

The chain uses TRBV5-6 and TRBJ2-1; 8 positions match TRBD2. Germline V gene lookup returns CDR1 SGHDT and CDR2 YYEEEE. Unmatched junction bases numbered 6, after V lost 0 bases and J lost 4 bases. This CDR3 is 16 amino acids long. CDR3 residues: CASSLGPSGSYNEQFF. In DNA, the CDR3 is TGTGCCAGCAGCTTGGGACCTAGCGGGTCGTACAATGAGCAGTTCTTC.

The table lists this clone with a count of one. This chain connects TRBV19 to TRBJ1-3, with D perhaps matching TRBD1 (6 bases). V shed 9 bases and J shed 4 bases, with 25 bases lying between them. There are 17 residues in the CDR3. Germline V gene sequence: CDR1 LNHDA, CDR2 SQIVND (reference sequence). CDR3 in amino acids: CARYRELKDSFGNTIYF. CDR3 sequence (DNA): TGTGCCAGATACAGGGAGCTTAAGGACAGTTTCGGAAACACCATATATTTT.

The chain combines TRBV18 with TRBJ1-3, with 7 bases identical to TRBD1. The CDR3 length is 15 residues. Per germline, CDR1 KGHSH and CDR2 LQKENI. The trim removed 3 bases at V and 7 bases at J, leaving 9 bases unmatched. CDR3 region: CASSPKDRARNTIYF. CDR3 sequence (DNA): TGTGCCAGCTCACCTAAAGACAGGGCTCGGAACACCATATATTTT.

J is TRBJ2-3 and V is TRBV10-1, with TRBD2 matching over 13 bases. Losses at the gene ends were 7 bases for V and 6 bases for J; bases not matched to a gene: 10. Germline V gene lookup returns CDR1 WNHNN and CDR2 SYGVQD (reference sequence). This CDR3 comprises 16 residues. The CDR3 nucleotides read TGCGCCAGCACCGCCGGGACTAGCGGGAACGGGGATACGCAGTATTTT. Translation: CASTAGTSGNGDTQYF.

The chain carries TRBV9 and TRBJ1-1; 8 bases match TRBD1. The CDR3 has 15 amino acids. The junction had 5 bases not matched to a gene; V was cut back by 0 bases and J by 4 bases. Germline V CDR1 and CDR2: SGDLS, YYNGEE. The CDR3 DNA reads as TGTGCCAGCAGCGTAGGCCAGGGGGCGGGCACTGAAGCTTTCTTT. Its translation: CASSVGQGAGTEAFF.

This chain uses TRBV28 with TRBJ1-2; no definite D call. The CDR3 runs 12 residues. Germline V CDR1 and CDR2: MDHEN, SYDVKM. Trimming removed 3 bases from V and 7 bases from J, with 9 bases in between. The CDR3 spells CASSLGVSGYTF. The CDR3 region has the DNA TGTGCCAGCAGTTTGGGTGTTAGTGGCTACACCTTC.

The chain links TRBV30 to TRBJ1-5; maybe TRBD1 (6 bases). The CDR3 consists of 12 residues. CDR1 and CDR2 from the germline V gene are GTSNPN and SVGIG (reference sequence). V lost 8 bases and J lost 3, with 11 bases in between. The CDR3 coding sequence is TGTGCCACGGACAGCCACAATCAGCCCCAGCATTTT. Its translation: CATDSHNQPQHF. Full variable domain (outside the CDR3, taken from reference TRBV30 and TRBJ1-5): SQTIHQWPATLVQPVGSPLSLECTVEGTSNPNLYWYRQAAGRGLQLLFYSVGIGQISSEVPQNLSASRPQDRQFILSSKKLLLSDSGFYLCATDSHNQPQHFGDGTRLSIL.

The chain joins TRBV23-1 to TRBJ1-1; perhaps TRBD1 as D (6 bases). TRBV23-1 is annotated as an ORF whose role is uncertain. V was shortened by 3 bases and J by 4 bases, with 9 bases between the two germline ends. The CDR3 has 13 amino acids. The CDR3 is CASSQTGLTEAFF. The DNA of the CDR3 is TGCGCCAGCAGTCAGACAGGTCTCACTGAAGCTTTCTTT.

The V call is TRBV18, the J call TRBJ2-1; D gene uncertain. V was trimmed by 0 bases and J by 4 bases, leaving 7 bases between them. CDR1 and CDR2 (germline): KGHSH, LQKENI. The CDR3 loop spans 14 amino acids. The CDR3 protein is CASSPPATYNEQFF. CDR3 bases: TGTGCCAGCTCACCACCGGCCACGTACAATGAGCAGTTCTTC. Full variable domain (remainder filled in from reference TRBV18 and TRBJ2-1): NAGVMQNPRHLVRRRGQEARLRCSPMKGHSHVYWYRQLPEEGLKFMVYLQKENIIDESGMPKERFSAEFPKEGPSILRIQQVVRGDSAAYFCASSPPATYNEQFFGPGTRLTVL.

This sequence joins TRBV28 and TRBJ1-1; a possible D gene is TRBD1 (6 bases). Trimming left V 6 bases short and J 4 bases short, with 15 bases between. The germline gives CDR1 MDHEN, CDR2 SYDVKM. The length of the CDR3 is 14 residues. Here the CDR3 reads CASRYRGAGTEAFF. CDR3 DNA sequence: TGTGCCAGCAGGTATCGGGGGGCTGGCACTGAAGCTTTCTTT.

The chain employs TRBV7-2 and TRBJ1-2; the D gene is possibly TRBD1 (6 bases). Trimming pared 5 bases from V and 7 bases from J, leaving 11 bases between. The length of the CDR3 is 12 residues. CDR1 is SGHTA, CDR2 FQGNSA, per germline. The CDR3 DNA sequence: TGTGCCAGCAGCCTTACAGGGTCTGGCTACACCTTC. This codes for CASSLTGSGYTF.

The chain recombines TRBV9 with TRBJ2-1; 7 positions match TRBD1. The CDR3 totals 24 residues. The germline gives CDR1 SGDLS, CDR2 YYNGEE. Trimming cost V 3 bases and J 5 bases; bases outside gene matches: 35. The CDR3 DNA reads TGTGCCAGCAGCGCCACGTGGCCGGGACAGCAATCTGCTACAAATCGACGGCAAAACAATGAGCAGTTCTTC. Translating it yields CASSATWPGQQSATNRRQNNEQFF.

This clone was detected a few times. The chain joins TRBV7-2 to TRBJ2-1, with 7 bases lining up with TRBD1. The CDR3 runs to 15 residues. V lost 2 bases, J lost 3 bases, and 4 bases stayed unmatched. From germline, CDR1 is SGHTA and CDR2 FQGNSA. CDR3 nucleotide sequence: TGTGCCAGCAGCTTAATACAGGGGAACTACAATGAGCAGTTCTTC. It specifies CASSLIQGNYNEQFF.

This chain connects TRBV27 to TRBJ1-5, with 9 bases matching TRBD1. V dropped 2 bases and J dropped 1; count of bases not matched to a gene: 12. The CDR3 consists of 19 residues. Looked up from germline, CDR1 is MNHEY and CDR2 is SMNVEV (reference sequence). This CDR3 reads CASSLEFPGQGASNQPQHF. Here the CDR3 DNA reads TGTGCCAGCAGTTTAGAGTTTCCGGGACAGGGTGCCAGCAATCAGCCCCAGCATTTT.

V is TRBV19 and J is TRBJ2-5, with D uncertain. The germline gives CDR1 LNHDA, CDR2 SQIVND (reference sequence). The CDR3 length is 16 residues. V was pared by 5 bases and J by 5 bases, with 21 bases between. The DNA for the CDR3 is TGTGCCAGTAGTCCCTTGGGCCAGCCTCAAGGGGAGACCCAGTACTTC. Translated: CASSPLGQPQGETQYF.

The chain combines TRBV7-2 with TRBJ2-7; 9 nucleotides agree with TRBD1. Trimming cost V 8 bases and J 5 bases; bases outside gene matches: 13. Looked up from germline, CDR1 is SGHTA and CDR2 is FQGNSA. The length of the CDR3 is 15 residues. CDR3 nucleotide sequence: TGTGCCAGCGGACCCCCGGGACAGGGTATCAACGAGCAGTACTTC. Its translation is CASGPPGQGINEQYF.

The rearrangement joins TRBV6-5 to TRBJ2-7, with D unclear. CDR3 length: 12 residues. V shed 6 bases and J shed 3 bases, with 9 bases lying between them. The germline V gene has CDR1 MNHEY and CDR2 SVGAGI. CDR3 coding DNA: TGTGCCAGCAGCCGCGAGGACTACGAGCAGTACTTC. Encoded protein: CASSREDYEQYF.

This sequence joins TRBV6-1 and TRBJ1-3; no reliable D call. CDR3 length equals 14 residues. Germline V lookup: CDR1 MNHNS, CDR2 SASEGT. V lost 3 bases, J lost 0 bases, and 6 bases lay in between. The CDR3 DNA reads as TGTGCCAGCAGTGACAGGTACTCTGGAAACACCATATATTTT. Encoded protein: CASSDRYSGNTIYF.

This clone was counted once. J is TRBJ1-2 and V is TRBV4-3; D is possibly TRBD1 (5 bases). This CDR3 comprises 16 residues. V was cut by 0 bases and J by 4 bases, with 15 bases left in between. Germline CDR1 reads LGHNA; CDR2 reads YSLEER. CDR3 amino acids: CASSQDLGATTYGYTF. For the CDR3, the DNA is TGCGCCAGCAGCCAAGATCTTGGGGCAACCACCTATGGCTACACCTTC.

Comments on this clone: Distinct nucleotide sequences in the sample also encode this CDR3. The chain couples TRBV10-3 to TRBJ2-7; 7 bases agree with TRBD1. Germline loops: CDR1 ENHRY, CDR2 SYGVKD. The J segment lost 5 bases and the V segment lost 7 bases, leaving 11 bases of the junction unmatched. This CDR3 has 14 amino acids. Here the CDR3 reads CAINPGTAAHEQYF. The CDR3 region has the DNA TGTGCCATCAATCCGGGGACAGCAGCACACGAGCAGTACTTC.

This chain links TRBV30 with TRBJ1-2; D unclear. The germline V gene has CDR1 GTSNPN and CDR2 SVGIG (reference sequence). The CDR3 length is 12 residues. The V end lost 1 base, the J end lost 3 bases, and 6 bases lay between the germline ends. CDR3 residues: CAWSGGDYGYTF. The CDR3, as DNA: TGTGCCTGGAGTGGAGGCGACTATGGCTACACCTTC.

The J gene is TRBJ1-1, the V gene TRBV19, with a weak D call TRBD1 (6 bases). Trimming removed 6 bases at V and 4 bases at J, with 15 bases between. CDR3 length: 14 residues. Germline V gene lookup returns CDR1 LNHDA and CDR2 SQIVND (reference sequence). The CDR3 loop reads CASRDFGGRTEAFF. The CDR3 nucleotides are TGTGCCAGTAGGGATTTCGGGGGCCGCACTGAAGCTTTCTTT.

This clone occurred a few times. CDR3 sequence reads: CASSQGLAGEQYF. As DNA, the CDR3 is TGTGCCAGCAGTCAGGGACTAGCGGGGGAGCAGTACTTC. This chain connects TRBV27 to TRBJ2-7; 13 nucleotides match TRBD2. Germline CDR1 and CDR2: MNHEY and SMNVEV (reference sequence). J gave up 7 bases and V 5 bases, and 2 bases lay outside the gene matches. This CDR3 has 13 residues.

The chain links TRBV10-2 to TRBJ2-3; D is unresolved. V was pared by 3 bases and J by 0 bases, with 13 bases between. This CDR3 region has 16 residues. The germline CDR1 and CDR2 sequences are WSHSY and SAAADI. CDR3 DNA: TGCGCCAGCAGTGAAGCCCAGCAGTCTAGCACAGATACGCAGTATTTT. Amino acids: CASSEAQQSSTDTQYF.